The TCR beta chain described here comes from a study of T-cell memory formation after mild COVID-19. Whole-study context: TCR clusters were mostly confined to one donor each.

TCRdb processed the 5' RACE reads anew with MiXCR; each CDR3 protein has one entry. The data show fewer than 300,000 distinct CDR3 sequences, roughly 18% seen once. This clonotype was picked up a small number of times. Its antigen is undetermined. Findings and limits, study-wide: Memory from before infection featured some responding clones, which suggests cross-reactive memory joined.

V lost 6 bases and J lost 7, with 6 bases in between. The CDR3 contains 11 residues. CDR1 is MNHEY, CDR2 SVGEGT, per germline. The sequence was collected from a man between 18 and 29 years old who had mild COVID-19 (a few samples of this study predate the infection). Cell type and time point are not known. The sequencing sample was made of PBMCs or a T cell subset sorted from them (not recorded which). The chain carries TRBV6-2 or TRBV6-3 and TRBJ2-2; D remains unclear. The CDR3 here is CASSRYGELFF. The CDR3 DNA is TGTGCCAGCAGCCGATACGGGGAGCTGTTTTTT.